This T cell receptor beta chain was recovered during a study of Graves' ophthalmopathy and Graves' hyperthyroidism. Study-wide results and limits: A majority of expanded thyroid clonotypes exceeding 0.001 frequency were likewise present in blood.

As the template, RNA transcripts were used to amplify TCR beta CDR3 regions. RT-PCR was first run with HTBI primers, then multiplex PCR in a second round. TCRdb passed the multiplex PCR reads through MiXCR, listing each CDR3 protein once. The profile covers about 620,000 distinct CDR3 sequences, with about 20% appearing a single time and about 6.6% taken by the ten largest. Diagnosis was based on clinical symptoms, serum thyroxine, TRAb, thyroid ultrasound and orbital computed tomography. This clonotype was observed at least ten times. The antigen remains undetermined. Germline assignment: CDR1 MDHEN and CDR2 SYDVKM. The CDR3 sequence is 20 residues long. Trimming removed 4 bases from V and 7 bases from J, with 29 bases in between.

The sequence was collected from a woman aged 18 to 35 with stable Graves' hyperthyroidism. Some clones in this sample may be carry-over from other donors' samples. The source material was peripheral blood. The J gene is TRBJ1-6, the V gene TRBV28; tentative D call: TRBD1 (6 bases). The chain's CDR3 is CASSSLGTRWSSESNSPLHF. CDR3 in DNA: TGTGCCAGCAGTTCTCTCGGGACACGATGGAGTAGTGAGTCCAATTCACCCCTCCACTTT.